The source of this T cell receptor (beta chain) is a study of blood T cell repertoires in COVID-19. As for the study in general: COVID-19 samples collected from the United States, Italy and Spain covered acute and convalescent phases.

Trimming cost V 5 bases and J 8 bases; bases outside gene matches: 8. The CDR3 loop spans 13 amino acids. Germline V CDR1 and CDR2: PRHDT, FYEKMQ (reference sequence). Under the authors' procedure: By means of reference gene primer amplification, nucleated cell counts were estimated. Here immunoSEQ multiplex PCR was the method, and the copy in TCRdb shows in-frame clones only, minus some. For V, J and clone size, that table is used; D and trimming come from the DNA. The table lists about 190,000 clones, about four fifths of them singletons, with about 5.1% in the top ten. This TCR came from a woman between 65 and 79 years old with active or convalescent COVID-19. Sequenced material: peripheral blood. J is TRBJ1-2 and V is TRBV13, with 7 bases lining up with TRBD1. CDR3 DNA sequence: TGTGCCAGCAGCCAACCACAGGGGCTCGGCTACACCTTC. Residues: CASSQPQGLGYTF.